A single T cell receptor beta chain is shown here with its context. No cognate antigen has been identified for it. No base qualities exist here, and no much larger clone lies one base off it. One collaborating source in Seattle enrolled patients during active infection and followed them longitudinally through the course of disease. Collaborating institutions collected whole blood in K2EDTA tubes following their own protocols. For TCRbeta analysis, collaborators shipped samples in one of three forms: frozen whole blood, isolated PBMCs, or DNA extracted from either of those sample types. This sample stems from a study of blood T cell repertoires in COVID-19 (dated by TCRdb to the early 2020s). Context from the whole study: Samples from collaborators originated in the United States, Italy and Spain and spanned both the acute and convalescent phases of COVID-19. HLA class I and class II types, where available, came from metadata supplied by the sample provider rather than from assay-based typing. The samples were drawn from the first 160 participants of the ongoing ImmuneRACE study and from 950 to 1,500 subjects provided by 6 global collaborators. The repertoires were released in a freely available public database meant as a resource for research on the immune response to SARS-CoV-2. The dataset comprised deeply sampled blood TCRbeta repertoires from subjects exposed to, actively infected with, or recovered from COVID-19. The material from the prospective study consisted of cDNA or gDNA derived from T cells, B-cell-depleted T cells, or PBMCs. A de-identified subject ID, COVID-19 status, age in years and sex were almost always included in the sample metadata.

The immunoSEQ Assay, a bias-controlled multiplex PCR, was used to amplify TCRbeta CDR3 regions from genomic DNA. For the original study's pipeline: Nucleated cell counts per sample were estimated from amplification of reference gene primers within the assay. To quantify the absolute abundance of each unique TCRbeta CDR3 rearrangement, sequence reads were collapsed and filtered. Productive Simpson clonality was computed per sample as the square root of Simpson's diversity index over productive rearrangements. What TCRdb holds here is the immuneACCESS table cut down to in-frame rearrangements. Part of the clones is not present; checked against another copy, under half of the missing clones reflect an unresolved V gene, and the others are unexplained. The V and J calls and clone size come from that table; D and trimming were worked out from the DNA. The table for this sample lists under 250,000 clones; more than 70% of them were counted only once. The leading ten clones occupy approximately 5.5% of the sample.

The CDR3 starts with the cysteine, ends with the phenylalanine, and has 11 residues. Only the CDR3 DNA is retained, 33 bases long and in frame from the first base. V is pared back by 6 bases and J by 6 bases, with 9 bases lying between the germline termini. Reading the germline V gene (reference sequence) gives CDR1 DFQATT and CDR2 SNEGSKA. On the study overall, not on this receptor specifically: The quantity of clinical and demographic metadata differed by source and by participant and was supplied without curation.

The chain is encoded by TRBV20-1 joined to TRBJ1-5; the D gene lacks a confident call. The sequence came from an elderly woman with COVID-19, enrolled during active disease. Sequencing input: peripheral blood. At the DNA level, the sequence is TGCAGTGCCGCCGGGGTTCAGCCCCAGCATTTT. Translated, it gives CSAAGVQPQHF.